This paragraph covers one TCR beta chain sequence. The sample comes from a study of cytomegalovirus exposure and HLA in healthy donors. Trimming cost V 7 bases and J 6 bases; bases outside gene matches: 12. The V gene's germline CDR1 is SGHRS and CDR2 YFSETQ. The CDR3 contains 17 residues. The PCR contained 60 Vbeta and 13 Jbeta primers. Sequencing used immunoSEQ multiplex PCR; TCRdb keeps in-frame clones, though not all of them. This sample's table has 200,000 or so clones. This chain uses TRBV5-1 with TRBJ2-3; 15 positions agree with TRBD2. The sequenced sample was PBMCs. The TCR sequence derives from a boy aged 10-17 years in good health and CMV-seronegative. The CDR3 region is CASGPGLAGGLGDTQYF. CDR3 DNA sequence: TGCGCCAGCGGGCCGGGACTAGCGGGGGGCCTCGGGGATACGCAGTATTTT.